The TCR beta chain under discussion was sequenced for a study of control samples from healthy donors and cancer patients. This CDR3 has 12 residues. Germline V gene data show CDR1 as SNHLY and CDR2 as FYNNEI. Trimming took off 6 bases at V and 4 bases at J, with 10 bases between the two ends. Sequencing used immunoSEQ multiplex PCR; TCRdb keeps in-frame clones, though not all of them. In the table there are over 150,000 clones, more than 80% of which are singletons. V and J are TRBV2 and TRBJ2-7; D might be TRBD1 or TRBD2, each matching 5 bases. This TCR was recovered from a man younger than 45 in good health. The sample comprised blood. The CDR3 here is CASRGDVYEQYF. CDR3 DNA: TGTGCCAGCAGGGGGGATGTATACGAGCAGTACTTC.